This T cell receptor (beta chain) was sequenced during a study of early T cells in non-severe SARS-CoV-2 infection. Unique molecular identifiers (one per individual cDNA molecule) were attached. TCRdb itself ran the 5' RACE reads through MiXCR, one entry per CDR3 protein. Among fewer than 50,000 distinct CDR3 sequences listed, more than 9% were seen once. Germline-derived CDR1 and CDR2 are MNHEY and SVGAGI. The length of the CDR3 is 12 residues. Trimming stripped 2 bases from V and 7 bases from J, with 9 bases between. This clonotype was recorded a few times. This clonotype originated in an adult who was a healthcare worker with PCR-confirmed SARS-CoV-2 infection or an uninfected control (not recorded which). The gene calls are TRBV6-5 and TRBJ2-7; D is unclear. The sequenced material came from whole blood. CDR3 nucleotides: TGTGCCAGCAGTTACAGTGGCAGGGAGCAGTACTTC. This encodes CASSYSGREQYF.